This T cell receptor (beta chain) comes out of a study of blood T cell repertoires in COVID-19. Background on the study: Sample material is recorded as cDNA or gDNA derived from T cells, B-cell-depleted T cells, or PBMCs.

The protocol was immunoSEQ multiplex PCR, while the TCRdb copy is restricted to in-frame clones and leaves out a portion. The sample shows about 250,000 clones, 80% to 90% of them seen only once. Across roughly 25 US areas, participants ranged in age from about 18 to 90 years. Cohorts were assigned according to the clinical history that participants reported. Material: PBMCs or T cells enriched from blood (not recorded which). The clonotype was recovered from a woman aged 25 to 39 who had recovered from COVID-19.

DNA of the CDR3: TGTGCCAGCAGCTTATTCCCCAGGGAGGGCAATCAGCCCCAGCATTTT. Encoded protein: CASSLFPREGNQPQHF. V gene TRBV11-2 combines with J gene TRBJ1-5; D possibly corresponds to TRBD1 (5 bases). V lost 2 bases and J 2 bases, leaving 13 bases between the germline ends. The germline CDR1 and CDR2 sequences are SGHAT and FQNNGV. CDR3 length equals 16 residues. Combining the CDR3 with reference TRBV11-2 and TRBJ1-5 gives the whole variable domain EAGVAQSPRYKIIEKRQSVAFWCNPISGHATLYWYQQILGQGPKLLIQFQNNGVVDDSQLPKDRFSAERLKGVDSTLKIQPAKLEDSAVYLCASSLFPREGNQPQHFGDGTRLSIL.